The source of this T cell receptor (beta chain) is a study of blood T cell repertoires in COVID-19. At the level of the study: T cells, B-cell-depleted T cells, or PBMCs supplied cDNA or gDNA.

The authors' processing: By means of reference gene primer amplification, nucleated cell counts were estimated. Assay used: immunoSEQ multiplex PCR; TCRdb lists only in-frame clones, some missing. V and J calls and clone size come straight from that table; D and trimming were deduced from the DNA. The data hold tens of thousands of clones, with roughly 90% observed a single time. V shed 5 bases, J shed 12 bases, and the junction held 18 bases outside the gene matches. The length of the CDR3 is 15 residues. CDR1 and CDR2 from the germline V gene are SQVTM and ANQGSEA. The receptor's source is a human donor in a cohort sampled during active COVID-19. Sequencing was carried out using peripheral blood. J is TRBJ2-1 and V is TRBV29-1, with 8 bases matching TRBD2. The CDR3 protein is CSVPIWAGGAPGQFF. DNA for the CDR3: TGCAGCGTTCCTATCTGGGCGGGAGGAGCACCAGGGCAGTTCTTC.